This T cell receptor (beta chain) was obtained from a study of blood T cell repertoires in COVID-19. The data were produced by immunoSEQ multiplex PCR, yet TCRdb's version contains in-frame clones alone and is incomplete. Found here are under 200,000 clones, 80% to 90% of them singletons; the top ten hold nearly 8.5%. Trimming took 10 bases from V and 2 from J; bases not matched to a gene: 11. This CDR3 contains 16 residues. The germline gives CDR1 MDHEN, CDR2 SYDVKM. This clone was detected many times. The J gene is TRBJ2-7, the V gene TRBV28, with 13 bases fitting TRBD2. The specimen was peripheral blood. The sequence was obtained from a man aged 60-69 years with acute or convalescent COVID-19. Here the CDR3 reads CANPSRTSGRAYEQYF. In DNA, the CDR3 is TGTGCCAACCCTTCCAGGACTAGCGGGAGAGCCTACGAGCAGTACTTC.